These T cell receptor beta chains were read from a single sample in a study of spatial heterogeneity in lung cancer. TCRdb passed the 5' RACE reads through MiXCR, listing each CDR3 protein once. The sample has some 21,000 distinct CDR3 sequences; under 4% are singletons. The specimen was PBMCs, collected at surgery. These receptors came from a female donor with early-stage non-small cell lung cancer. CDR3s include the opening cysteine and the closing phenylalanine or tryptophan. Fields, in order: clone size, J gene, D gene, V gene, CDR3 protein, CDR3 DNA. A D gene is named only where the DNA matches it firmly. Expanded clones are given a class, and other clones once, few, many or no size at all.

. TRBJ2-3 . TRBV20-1 CSARVGPGTDTQYF TGCAGTGCTAGAGTCGGCCCCGGCACAGATACGCAGTATTTT
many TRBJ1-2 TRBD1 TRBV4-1 CATRQGGGYTF TGCGCCACCAGACAGGGTGGTGGCTACACCTTC
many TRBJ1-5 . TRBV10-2 CASSVSGQPQHF TGCGCCAGCAGTGTTTCGGGACAGCCCCAGCATTTT
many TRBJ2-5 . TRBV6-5 CASSYSSSAYQETQYF TGTGCCAGCAGTTACTCTTCTAGCGCGTACCAAGAGACCCAGTACTTC
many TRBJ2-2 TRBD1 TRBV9 CASSDNRGLTGELFF TGTGCCAGCAGCGACAACAGGGGGCTTACCGGGGAGCTGTTTTTT
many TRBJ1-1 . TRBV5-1 CASRPTPNTEAFF TGCGCCAGCAGGCCGACACCTAACACTGAAGCTTTCTTT
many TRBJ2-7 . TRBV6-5 CASSRGTPTGGQYF TGTGCCAGTAGTCGGGGCACTCCAACCGGGGGGCAGTACTTC
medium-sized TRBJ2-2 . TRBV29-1 CSVEDWGAGTGELFF TGCAGCGTTGAAGATTGGGGGGCTGGGACCGGGGAGCTGTTTTTT
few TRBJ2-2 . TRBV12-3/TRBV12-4 CASSFQAGSSGELFF TGTGCCAGCAGTTTTCAGGCGGGATCAAGCGGGGAGCTGTTTTTT
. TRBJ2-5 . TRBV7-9 CASSFWGQETQYF TGTGCCAGCAGCTTTTGGGGACAAGAGACCCAGTACTTC
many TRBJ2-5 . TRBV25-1 CASRDGGVRAAQYF TGTGCCAGCAGGGACGGCGGGGTCCGGGCGGCCCAGTACTTC
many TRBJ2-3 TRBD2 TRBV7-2 CASSGELSLAAIGDTQYF TGTGCCAGCAGCGGGGAGCTATCACTAGCGGCGATTGGAGATACGCAGTATTTT
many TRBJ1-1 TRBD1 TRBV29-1 CSVEQGRHTEAFF TGCAGCGTCGAACAGGGGCGTCACACTGAAGCTTTCTTT
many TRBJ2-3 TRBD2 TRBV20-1 CSAGPSGISTDTQYF TGCAGTGCTGGCCCTAGCGGGATTAGCACAGATACGCAGTATTTT
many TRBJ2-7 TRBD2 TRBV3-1 CASSQATSARIYEQYF TGTGCCAGCAGCCAAGCGACTAGCGCAAGAATCTACGAGCAGTACTTC
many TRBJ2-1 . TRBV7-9 CATKTGNGRGLEQFF TGTGCCACCAAAACCGGTAACGGGAGAGGACTTGAGCAGTTCTTC
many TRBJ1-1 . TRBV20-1 CSARVPGRLNTEAFF TGCAGTGCTAGAGTTCCTGGGAGACTGAACACTGAAGCTTTCTTT
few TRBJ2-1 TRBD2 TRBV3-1 CASSQLVASGSNEQFF TGTGCCAGCAGCCAATTAGTGGCTAGCGGGAGCAATGAGCAGTTCTTC
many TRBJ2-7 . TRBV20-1 CSARDLRGRMIYEQYF TGCAGTGCTAGAGATCTAAGGGGTAGGATGATCTACGAGCAGTACTTC
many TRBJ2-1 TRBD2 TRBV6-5 CASSYANLWAGGFNEQFF TGTGCCAGCAGTTACGCAAACCTCTGGGCGGGAGGGTTCAATGAGCAGTTCTTC
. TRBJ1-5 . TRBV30 CAWSVLQGNQPQHF TGTGCCTGGAGTGTCCTTCAGGGAAATCAGCCCCAGCATTTT
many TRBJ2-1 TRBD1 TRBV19 CASRPRGGIYNEQFF TGTGCCAGTAGGCCCAGAGGGGGCATCTACAATGAGCAGTTCTTC
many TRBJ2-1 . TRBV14 CASSLTSIDEQFF TGTGCCAGCAGCTTGACTAGTATCGATGAGCAGTTCTTC
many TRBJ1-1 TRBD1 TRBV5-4 CASSAGTGGGSEAFF TGTGCCAGCAGCGCGGGGACAGGGGGCGGGAGTGAAGCTTTCTTT
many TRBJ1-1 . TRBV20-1 CSAKNPGMNTEAFF TGCAGTGCTAAAAACCCGGGGATGAACACTGAAGCTTTCTTT
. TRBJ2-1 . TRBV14 CASSQSGTTYNEQFF TGTGCCAGCAGCCAATCGGGGACAACCTACAATGAGCAGTTCTTC
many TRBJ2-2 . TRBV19 CASNLNTGELFF TGTGCCAGTAATTTGAACACCGGGGAGCTGTTTTTT
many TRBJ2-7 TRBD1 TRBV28 CASNFGDRGHEQYF TGTGCCAGCAACTTTGGGGACAGGGGCCACGAGCAGTACTTC
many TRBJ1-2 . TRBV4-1 CASSQDRGSGYTF TGCGCCAGCAGCCAAGATCGGGGGTCTGGCTACACCTTC
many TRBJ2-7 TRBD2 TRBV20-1 CSARSSGREGYEQYF TGCAGTGCTAGGTCTAGCGGGAGGGAGGGCTACGAGCAGTACTTC
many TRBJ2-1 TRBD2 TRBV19 CASSTTSGDYNEQFF TGTGCCAGTAGTACTACTAGCGGAGACTACAATGAGCAGTTCTTC
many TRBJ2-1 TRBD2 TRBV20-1 CSVEREGRGNEQFF TGCAGTGTAGAGCGGGAGGGCCGGGGCAATGAGCAGTTCTTC
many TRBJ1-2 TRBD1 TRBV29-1 CSAPQDRGPGYTF TGCAGCGCACCCCAAGACAGGGGGCCTGGCTACACCTTC
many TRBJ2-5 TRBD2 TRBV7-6 CASSSTTSGSFRETQYF TGTGCCAGCAGCTCAACGACTAGCGGGAGTTTTAGGGAGACCCAGTACTTC
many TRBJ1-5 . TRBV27 CASSRTAWGDQPQHF TGTGCCAGCAGCCGGACAGCTTGGGGTGATCAGCCCCAGCATTTT
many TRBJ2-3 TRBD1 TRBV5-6 CASSLRQGVTDTQYF TGTGCCAGCAGCTTGAGACAGGGAGTAACAGATACGCAGTATTTT
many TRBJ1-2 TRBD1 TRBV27 CASSPTPGQGLGYTF TGTGCCAGCAGTCCGACCCCCGGACAGGGACTTGGCTACACCTTC
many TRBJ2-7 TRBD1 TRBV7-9 CASSSKLGTGAYEQYF TGTGCCAGCAGCTCAAAACTTGGGACAGGGGCCTACGAGCAGTACTTC
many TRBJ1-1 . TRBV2 CASRTRGGNTEAFF TGTGCCAGCAGAACGAGGGGGGGGAACACTGAAGCTTTCTTT
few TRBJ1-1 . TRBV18 CASSSDMNTEAFF TGTGCCAGCTCATCCGACATGAACACTGAAGCTTTCTTT
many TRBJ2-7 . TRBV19 CASSTYGQPYEQYF TGTGCCAGTAGTACATATGGACAGCCCTACGAGCAGTACTTC
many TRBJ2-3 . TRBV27 CASRSGRGPDTQYF TGTGCCAGCAGGAGTGGGAGGGGGCCAGATACGCAGTATTTT
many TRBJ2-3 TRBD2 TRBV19 CASSIGERETDTQYF TGTGCCAGTAGTATAGGAGAGCGGGAGACAGATACGCAGTATTTT
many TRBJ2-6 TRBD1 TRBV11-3 CASSPGGPGANVLTF TGTGCCAGCAGCCCAGGGGGCCCTGGGGCCAACGTCCTGACTTTC
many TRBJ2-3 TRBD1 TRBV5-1 CASSIRTGFGFTDTQYF TGCGCCAGCAGCATAAGGACAGGTTTCGGATTCACAGATACGCAGTATTTT
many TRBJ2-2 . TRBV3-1 CASSQDGTGELFF TGTGCCAGCAGCCAAGATGGCACCGGGGAGCTGTTTTTT
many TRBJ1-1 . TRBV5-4 CASSPRTVAISNTEAFF TGTGCCAGCAGCCCCAGGACAGTAGCCATTTCGAACACTGAAGCTTTCTTT
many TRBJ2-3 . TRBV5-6 CASSSPSGEGIDTQYF TGTGCCAGCAGCTCTCCGTCGGGAGAGGGAATAGATACGCAGTATTTT
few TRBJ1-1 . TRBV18 CASSLSGGAGTEAFF TGTGCCAGCTCTCTGAGTGGTGGGGCTGGCACTGAAGCTTTCTTT
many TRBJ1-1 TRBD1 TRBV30 CAWSVGGAGTEAFF TGTGCCTGGAGTGTAGGGGGCGCGGGCACTGAAGCTTTCTTT
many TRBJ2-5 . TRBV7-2 CASSLVLQQETQYF TGTGCCAGCAGCTTAGTTTTACAGCAAGAGACCCAGTACTTC
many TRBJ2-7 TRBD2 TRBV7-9 CASSSTSGNYEQYF TGTGCCAGCAGCTCGACTAGCGGGAACTACGAGCAGTACTTC
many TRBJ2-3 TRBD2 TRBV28 CASSYTPGTSGSTQYF TGTGCCAGCAGTTACACACCCGGGACTAGCGGGTCCACGCAGTATTTT
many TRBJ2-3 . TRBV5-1 CASSLAPAGGGADTQYF TGCGCCAGCAGCTTGGCCCCGGCAGGGGGAGGGGCAGATACGCAGTATTTT
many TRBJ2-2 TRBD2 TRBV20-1 CSARIAGVNTGELFF TGCAGTGCTAGGATAGCGGGGGTGAACACCGGGGAGCTGTTTTTT
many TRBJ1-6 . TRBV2 CASSGASNSPLHF TGTGCCAGCAGTGGGGCCAGTAATTCACCCCTCCACTTT
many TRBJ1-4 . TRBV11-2 CASSSGPNEKLFF TGTGCCAGCAGCTCGGGACCAAATGAAAAACTGTTTTTT
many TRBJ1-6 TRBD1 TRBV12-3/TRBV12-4 CASTPDRARSPLHF TGTGCCAGCACCCCTGACAGGGCTCGGTCACCCCTCCACTTT